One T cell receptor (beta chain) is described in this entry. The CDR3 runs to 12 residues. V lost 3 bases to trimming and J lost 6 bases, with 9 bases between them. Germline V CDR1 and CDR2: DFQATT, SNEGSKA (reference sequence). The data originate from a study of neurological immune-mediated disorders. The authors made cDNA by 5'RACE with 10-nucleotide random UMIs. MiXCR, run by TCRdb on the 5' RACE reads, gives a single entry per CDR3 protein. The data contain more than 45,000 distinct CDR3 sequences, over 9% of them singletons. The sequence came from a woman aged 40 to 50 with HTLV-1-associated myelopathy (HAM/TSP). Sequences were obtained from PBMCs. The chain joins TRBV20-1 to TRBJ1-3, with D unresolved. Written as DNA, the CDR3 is TGCAGTGCTAGCCGAGATCAAAACACCATATATTTT. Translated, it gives CSASRDQNTIYF.